This T cell receptor beta chain was captured by sequencing in a study of T-cell reconstitution after alpha-beta-depleted transplantation in children. Broader study findings: At one year after transplant, newly produced T cells mostly accounted for T-cell counts and diversity.

This clonotype was observed many times. Antigen specificity is unknown. The CDR3 contains 12 residues. Trimming pared 2 bases from V and 7 bases from J, leaving 5 bases between. Per the germline V gene, CDR1 is MRHNA and CDR2 is SNTAGT. The library targeted TCRbeta and was prepared with unique molecular identifiers. MiXCR was run by TCRdb on the PCR reads, yielding one entry per CDR3 protein. This table holds 100,000 to 130,000 distinct CDR3 sequences, approximately 6.4% found once. The receptor comes from a male patient aged 2 to 10 who had a stem cell transplant for acute lymphoblastic leukemia, so the T cells may come from the graft donor. The chain links TRBV6-4 to TRBJ1-4, with TRBD1 as a possible D gene (5 bases). The specimen was PBMCs, mostly from graft donor cells, collected 360 days after TCRalphabeta/CD19-depleted stem cell transplant. The CDR3 reads CASSDRGEKLFF. Written as DNA, the CDR3 is TGTGCCAGCAGTGACAGGGGTGAAAAACTGTTTTTT.